This T cell receptor (beta chain) is drawn from a study of blood T cells in healthy people across ages. Study background: Through template switching, about one barcoded beta molecule was captured per two T cells, as measured in model experiments. Findings and limits, study-wide: Observed TCR beta diversity per million T cells went down as age went up. This fall followed a roughly linear course with age.

Combining a sample-barcoded 5' primer with a J-beta primer mix, a second PCR ran for roughly 7 to 12 cycles. MiXCR, run by TCRdb on the 5' RACE reads, gives a single entry per CDR3 protein. The sample shows 1.2 million to 1.5 million distinct CDR3 sequences, around 42% of them seen only once. The sample providers were healthy Caucasian people from Russia, aged about 6 to 90. Each donor supplied around 10 milliliters of peripheral blood. The CDR3 loop spans 14 amino acids. Germline CDR1 is DFQATT and CDR2 is SNEGSKA (reference sequence). V was clipped by 0 bases and J by 10 bases; unmatched bases: 12. This clonotype was seen just once. The antigen is unknown.

The receptor was derived from a woman aged 18-30 years in good health. The rearrangement uses TRBV20-1 and TRBJ2-7, with 7 bases fitting TRBD2. Sequencing was performed on blood. The CDR3 sequence: CSARDTWGGFGQYF. The CDR3 nucleotides read TGCAGTGCTAGAGATACCTGGGGGGGATTTGGCCAGTACTTC.